Listed below are T cell receptor beta chains from one sample, sequenced in a study of blood T cell repertoires in COVID-19. Using immunoSEQ multiplex PCR, the repertoire was profiled, and TCRdb retains in-frame clones only, with some absent. This sample has approximately 98,000 clones, with approximately 81% found just once. Specimen: peripheral blood. The origin of the receptors is a woman aged 80 or over with acute or convalescent COVID-19. The CDR3 runs from the conserved cysteine through the conserved F or W. D genes are given only for firm matches. The size field is filled for only some rows; it gives once, few, many or a size class.

TRBD1	TRBJ1-2	NA	TRBV6-6	TGTGCCAGCAGAGAGACCGGGACAGGGAAGGGTGGCTACACCTTC	CASRETGTGKGGYTF
TRBD2	TRBJ2-7	few	TRBV11-1	TGTGCCAGCAGCTTAGCGGCTAGCGGCACCTACGAGCAGTACTTC	CASSLAASGTYEQYF
NA	TRBJ1-4	NA	TRBV27	TGTGCCAGCAAGGGAGGGTTAAAAGAAAAACTGTTTTTT	CASKGGLKEKLFF
NA	TRBJ1-2	NA	TRBV7-8	TGTGCCAGCAGCTTAGCTATCGATGGGCGAACCCGGGGCTATGGCTACACCTTC	CASSLAIDGRTRGYGYTF
NA	TRBJ1-3	NA	TRBV28	TGTGCCAGCAGTTTTGCCACTCGAGGAAAGCGAAACACCATATATTTT	CASSFATRGKRNTIYF
TRBD2	TRBJ2-1	NA	TRBV11-3	TGTGCCAGCAGCCTAATTAGCGGGGGCTCCTACAATGAGCAGTTCTTC	CASSLISGGSYNEQFF
NA	TRBJ2-5	NA	TRBV30	TGTGCCTGGAGTCCCGGACGGGGGTGGGAGACCCAGTACTTC	CAWSPGRGWETQYF
NA	TRBJ2-3	NA	TRBV5-4	TGTGCCAGCAGCTTGCAGGTCCCAGATACGCAGTATTTT	CASSLQVPDTQYF
NA	TRBJ1-5	NA	TRBV2	TGTGCCAGCAGTGAAGCGCCGCGAGGGTGGAGCAATCAGCCCCAGCATTTT	CASSEAPRGWSNQPQHF
NA	TRBJ1-6	NA	TRBV30	TGTGCCTGGACTGAGGGTGGGAATTCACCCCTCCACTTT	CAWTEGGNSPLHF